These 26 T cell receptor beta chains came from one sample sequenced in a study of glioma-infiltrating T cells. TCR alpha and beta CDR3 regions were amplified from RNA using iRepertoire nested multiplex PCR. TCRdb re-called the multiplex PCR reads through MiXCR, storing one row per CDR3 protein. The sample consists of more than 350,000 distinct CDR3 sequences, roughly two fifths of them appearing once. The sequenced sample was glioma tissue, nonneoplastic brain tissue, or PBMCs (not recorded which). The receptors here all came from a human donor with low-grade glioma or glioblastoma, undergoing nonglioma brain surgery, or in good health (not recorded which).

The rearrangement links TRBV27 to TRBJ2-1; D might be TRBD1 or TRBD2, each matching 5 bases. CDR3 length: 13 residues. In germline, CDR1 is MNHEY, CDR2 SMNVEV (reference sequence). V was pared by 6 bases and J by 9 bases, with 15 bases between. The CDR3 protein is CASSLTEGREQFF. The CDR3 DNA reads as TGTGCCAGCAGCTTGACAGAGGGGCGTGAGCAGTTCTTC.

V is TRBV20-1 and J is TRBJ2-1; tentative D call: TRBD2 (7 bases). Trimming removed 0 bases from V and 1 base from J, with 16 bases in between. The CDR3 is 17 amino acids. Germline assignment: CDR1 DFQATT and CDR2 SNEGSKA (reference sequence). Written as DNA, the CDR3 is TGCAGTGCTAGAGATATTAGGGGGGAGGGGTCCTACAATGAGCAGTTCTTC. Protein product: CSARDIRGEGSYNEQFF.

This clonotype was detected only a few times. This chain joins TRBV5-1 and TRBJ2-1; 10 nucleotides line up with TRBD1. CDR3 length equals 16 residues. Germline V gives CDR1 SGHRS, CDR2 YFSETQ. V gave up 2 bases and J gave up 6 bases; unmatched junction bases: 8. CDR3 coding DNA: TGCGCCAGCAGCTTACTGACAGGGGGCATAGGCAATGAGCAGTTCTTC. Translation: CASSLLTGGIGNEQFF.

About this clonotype: A much larger clone sits a single nucleotide away, making a read error possible. The V and J genes are TRBV6-2 or TRBV6-3 and TRBJ1-2; weak D call: TRBD1 (6 bases). CDR1 is MNHEY and CDR2 is SVGEGT in the germline V gene. The CDR3 loop spans 13 amino acids. As DNA, the CDR3 is TGTGACAGCAGTCAACACAGGGAATGGACGGACACCTTC. Translation: CDSSQHREWTDTF.

This clonotype turned up a few times. This chain joins TRBV12-3 or TRBV12-4 and TRBJ1-3; D is perhaps TRBD1 (5 bases). The CDR3 is 14 residues long. V lost 7 bases, J lost 0 bases, and 10 bases lay in between. The DNA for the CDR3 is TGTGCCAGCACCGGGGCCTCCTCTGGAAACACCATATATTTT. It translates to CASTGASSGNTIYF.

Comments on this clonotype: This may arise from a read error, as a much more abundant clone is one base away. The chain has TRBV6-2 or TRBV6-3 and TRBJ2-7; D gene ambiguous. The CDR3 covers 13 residues. Trimming removed 10 bases from V and 3 bases from J, with 16 bases in between. Germline CDR1 reads MNHEY; CDR2 reads SVGEGT. CDR3 nucleotides: TGTGCCACCAGCCTACCTCCAGGCTACGAGCAGTACTTC. It codes for CATSLPPGYEQYF.

This clonotype has a count of ten or more. The rearrangement uses TRBV20-1 and TRBJ1-5, with D uncertain. V lost 5 bases, J lost 0 bases, and 8 bases lay in between. CDR1 is DFQATT and CDR2 is SNEGSKA in the germline V gene (reference sequence). The CDR3 contains 13 residues. The CDR3 nucleotides are TGCAGTGCTCACGGGGATAGCAATCAGCCCCAGCATTTT. It encodes CSAHGDSNQPQHF.

On this clonotype: This may stem from a read error, because a much larger clone lies one nucleotide away. The CDR3 does not end in the conserved phenylalanine or tryptophan, so this is likely a read error. The rearrangement links TRBV27 to TRBJ2-7; D remains ambiguous. The CDR3 is made up of 14 amino acids. CDR1 and CDR2 from the germline V gene are MNHEY and SMNVEV (reference sequence). V gave up 5 bases and J gave up 6 bases, with 17 bases separating them. CDR3 DNA: TGTGCCAGCAGTCCGCTTGACCAGCCGAGCGAGCAGTACCTC. It codes for CASSPLDQPSEQYL.

To note about this clonotype: This may arise from a read error, as a much more abundant clone is one base away. V usage is TRBV6-2 or TRBV6-3 and J usage is TRBJ1-1; the D is unclear. CDR1 and CDR2 (germline): MNHEY, SVGEGT. The CDR3 has 12 amino acids. The CDR3 protein is CASARMYTGAFF. CDR3 in DNA: TGTGCCAGCGCCCGTATGTACACTGGAGCTTTCTTT.

V usage is TRBV10-3 and J usage is TRBJ2-3, with 9 bases lining up with TRBD1. The CDR3 totals 20 residues. Losses at the gene ends were 0 bases for V and 6 bases for J; bases not matched to a gene: 19. The germline V gene encodes CDR1 ENHRY and CDR2 SYGVKD. Here the CDR3 reads CAISESFPPEETGGSDTQYF. CDR3 nucleotides: TGTGCCATCAGTGAGTCCTTCCCTCCAGAGGAGACAGGGGGTTCTGATACGCAGTATTTT.

This clonotype was found once. Given a much more abundant clone one base away, this may be a read error. The missing conserved phenylalanine or tryptophan at the end of this CDR3 makes a read error likely. V and J are TRBV27 and TRBJ2-7, with D hard to call. The ends were cut back, 2 bases at V and 3 bases at J, with 8 bases in the middle. The germline V gene has CDR1 MNHEY and CDR2 SMNVEV (reference sequence). This CDR3 region has 13 residues. The CDR3, as DNA: TGTGCCAGCAGTTTAGGCTCCATCTACGAGCAGTACTAC. It encodes CASSLGSIYEQYY.

This chain uses TRBV15 with TRBJ2-7; a possible D gene is TRBD2 (5 bases). This CDR3 contains 13 residues. Deletions cut 4 bases from V and 3 bases from J, with 10 bases between. Germline lookup yields CDR1 LNHNV and CDR2 YYDKDF (reference sequence). CDR3 residues: CATSKYGDYEQYF. For the CDR3, the DNA is TGTGCCACCAGCAAGTACGGGGACTACGAGCAGTACTTC.

A few counts support this clonotype. The genes are TRBV20-1 and TRBJ2-5; possibly TRBD1 for D (6 bases). The germline V and J ends were trimmed by 5 bases and 1 base, with 11 bases remaining between them. Germline V gives CDR1 DFQATT, CDR2 SNEGSKA (reference sequence). The CDR3 length is 13 residues. The CDR3, as DNA: TGCAGTGCTCCCAGGGGATTCCAAGAGACCCAGTACTTC. This encodes CSAPRGFQETQYF.

As to this clonotype: A clone one base away is much larger, so this may be a read error. The gene calls are TRBV28 and TRBJ1-1, with no clear D. Germline lookup yields CDR1 MDHEN and CDR2 SYDVKM. Trimming removed 6 bases from V and 6 bases from J, with 8 bases in between. This CDR3 is 11 amino acids long. The CDR3: CASRGGAEAFF. DNA of the CDR3: TGTGCCAGCAGGGGAGGTGCTGAAGCTTTCTTT.

The chain combines TRBV28 with TRBJ1-3, with unresolved D. CDR1 and CDR2 (germline): MDHEN, SYDVKM. This CDR3 region has 16 residues. The V and J ends lost 7 bases and 0 bases respectively, with 16 bases between them. The CDR3 nucleotides are TGTGCCAGCACCCAACTCGCCGCGGTCTCTGGAAACACCATATATTTT. This sequence encodes CASTQLAAVSGNTIYF.

This clonotype has just a few counts. The chain is built from TRBV7-2 and TRBJ2-7, with a possible D match to TRBD1 (5 bases). The CDR3 loop spans 14 amino acids. CDR1 is SGHTA, CDR2 FQGNSA, per germline. V was shortened by 2 bases and J by 2 bases, with 10 bases between the two germline ends. Here the CDR3 reads CASSLSLRAYEQYF. In nucleotides, the CDR3 is TGTGCCAGCAGCTTATCACTCAGGGCCTACGAGCAGTACTTC. The full variable domain, completed using reference TRBV7-2 and TRBJ2-7, is GAGVSQSPSNKVTEKGKDVELRCDPISGHTALYWYRQSLGQGLEFLIYFQGNSAPDKSGLPSDRFSAERTGGSVSTLTIQRTQQEDSAVYLCASSLSLRAYEQYFGPGTRLTVT.

The rearrangement links TRBV7-2 to TRBJ2-1; 8 bases are shared with TRBD2. CDR3 size: 18 residues. V was pared by 1 base and J by 5 bases, with 13 bases of the junction left unmatched. The V gene's germline CDR1 is SGHTA and CDR2 FQGNSA. This CDR3 reads CASSLGPTSGSFHNEQFF. CDR3 sequence (DNA): TGTGCCAGCAGCTTAGGCCCTACTAGCGGCTCCTTCCACAATGAGCAGTTCTTC.

The V and J genes are TRBV2 and TRBJ2-7; 10 bases align to TRBD2. Germline-derived CDR1 and CDR2 are SNHLY and FYNNEI. This CDR3 is 16 amino acids long. After removal of 10 bases from V and 2 bases from J, the junction contained 14 bases not matched to a gene. The CDR3 region is CATRGLAAHSPYEQYF. CDR3 nucleotide sequence: TGTGCCACCAGAGGACTAGCGGCACATAGCCCCTACGAGCAGTACTTC.

The rearrangement joins TRBV7-3 to TRBJ2-5; 8 bases map to TRBD2. Germline CDR1 is SGHTA and CDR2 is FQGTGA. V lost 5 bases to trimming and J lost 5 bases; unmatched junction nucleotides: 4. The CDR3 is made up of 13 amino acids. The CDR3 nucleotides are TGTGCCAGCAGCCCAAGCGGGAGTGAGACCCAGTACTTC. Encoded protein: CASSPSGSETQYF.

As to this clonotype: The junction departs from the called germline gene at one end, perhaps through a read error. The chain couples TRBV28 to TRBJ2-3, with TRBD2 identical over 9 bases. The CDR3 is made up of 14 amino acids. Germline values: CDR1 MDHEN, CDR2 SYDVKM. CDR3 amino acids: CAGSLAGGRDTQYF. In DNA, the CDR3 is TGTGCCGGCAGTTTGGCGGGAGGGCGAGATACGCAGTATTTT.

With respect to this clonotype: A much larger clone is a single base away; this may be a read error. This chain links TRBV6-2 or TRBV6-3 with TRBJ2-5; D remains ambiguous. The CDR3 runs to 14 residues. CDR1 is MNHEY and CDR2 is SVGEGT in the germline V gene. DNA for the CDR3: TGTGCCAACAGTTACTCGTTCATCCAAGAGACCCAGTACTTC. Translating gives CANSYSFIQETQYF.

J is TRBJ2-1 and V is TRBV4-3; 7 bases line up with TRBD2. Germline CDR1 and CDR2: LGHNA and YSLEER. Losses at the gene ends were 0 bases for V and 4 bases for J; bases not matched to a gene: 9. This CDR3 contains 17 residues. CDR3 protein: CASSQDLASGRYNEQFF. As DNA, the CDR3 is TGCGCCAGCAGCCAAGATTTAGCTAGCGGAAGATACAATGAGCAGTTCTTC.

The chain joins TRBV20-1 to TRBJ2-7; possibly TRBD1 or TRBD2 for D (5 bases each). The CDR3 runs 12 residues. Germline CDR1 and CDR2: DFQATT and SNEGSKA (reference sequence). The ends were cut back, 6 bases at V and 2 bases at J, with 11 bases in the middle. In DNA, the CDR3 is TGCAGTGCGAGGTGGGACGCCTACGAGCAGTACTTC. It translates to CSARWDAYEQYF.

V is TRBV20-1 and J is TRBJ1-1; D not certain. Germline V gene sequence: CDR1 DFQATT, CDR2 SNEGSKA (reference sequence). V was trimmed by 8 bases and J by 4 bases, leaving 23 bases between them. The CDR3 is 15 residues long. This chain's CDR3 is CSRRLTIDGGTEAFF. CDR3 DNA sequence: TGCAGTCGAAGATTAACCATCGACGGTGGCACTGAAGCTTTCTTT.

Worth noting for this clonotype: This may stem from a read error, because a much larger clone lies one nucleotide away. The chain employs TRBV28 and TRBJ2-3; D not certain. V dropped 8 bases and J dropped 1 base, with 19 bases sitting between them. The germline V gene encodes CDR1 MDHEN and CDR2 SYDVKM. CDR3 size: 16 residues. Here the CDR3 reads CASPTRSVSRTDTQYF. CDR3 bases: TGTGCCAGCCCAACGAGAAGCGTGAGTCGCACAGATACGCAGTATTTT.

The rearrangement joins TRBV20-1 to TRBJ1-5; D is unclear. The germline V gene encodes CDR1 DFQATT and CDR2 SNEGSKA (reference sequence). The CDR3 is made up of 15 amino acids. Trimming stripped 3 bases from V and 7 bases from J, with 19 bases between. The CDR3 bases are TGCAGTGCTAGTCCCAGACGTGGGATGTGGCAGCCCCAGCATTTT. Translation: CSASPRRGMWQPQHF.